This record covers a single T cell receptor (beta chain). Sequenced by immunoSEQ multiplex PCR; TCRdb stores in-frame clones only, minus some. The data hold millions of clones, with more than 80% observed a single time. This entry comes from a study of shared clonotypes between healthy human individuals. V lost 2 bases to trimming and J lost 1 base, with 12 bases between them. Per the germline V gene, CDR1 is MGHDK and CDR2 is SYGVNS. CDR3 length: 16 amino acids. The source of this sequence is a man between 18 and 35 years old in good health. V gene TRBV25-1 combines with J gene TRBJ1-5; possibly TRBD1 for D (6 bases). Sequencing input: naive CD4+ T cells sorted from blood. Noted subset: CD45RA+ positively selected. The CDR3 reads CASSEGGAFSNQPQHF. The CDR3 DNA reads as TGTGCCAGCAGTGAAGGGGGGGCGTTCAGCAATCAGCCCCAGCATTTT.